Presented here are 13 T cell receptor beta chains from one specimen sequenced in a study of blood T cell repertoires in COVID-19. TCRdb's copy holds only in-frame clones and misses some; the assay was immunoSEQ multiplex PCR. The data hold just under 250,000 clones, with around 89% observed a single time. Sequencing was carried out using PBMCs or T cells enriched from blood (not recorded which). These receptors were obtained from a woman in her 30s who had recovered from COVID-19.

This clone appeared a single time. The junction differs from germline at one of its ends, possibly a read error. The chain links TRBV3-1 (or the pseudogene TRBV3-2) to TRBJ2-3; 9 bases are shared with TRBD1. The CDR3 spans 13 residues. In germline, CDR1 is LGHDT, CDR2 YNNKEL (reference sequence). This CDR3 is CTSGTGRTDTQYF. CDR3 DNA sequence: TGCACGTCCGGGACAGGGAGGACAGATACGCAGTATTTT.

A word on this clone: Within the sample, other DNA sequences also encode this same CDR3. V usage is TRBV29-1 and J usage is TRBJ2-3; 11 nucleotides match TRBD2. Germline CDR1 SQVTM, CDR2 ANQGSEA. V lost 6 bases, J lost 2 bases, and 4 bases stayed unmatched. This CDR3 has 14 residues. CDR3 DNA sequence: TGCAGCGTCGGACTAGCGGGTCTCACAGATACGCAGTATTTT. Protein: CSVGLAGLTDTQYF.

The CDR3 region is CASSSLVTGELFF. The CDR3 DNA reads TGTGCCAGCAGTTCACTAGTAACCGGGGAGCTGTTTTTT. The chain employs TRBV6-5 and TRBJ2-2; D is perhaps TRBD2 (5 bases). Germline CDR1 is MNHEY and CDR2 is SVGAGI. Deletions cut 4 bases from V and 5 bases from J, with 8 bases between. The CDR3 length is 13 residues.

The CDR3, as DNA: TGTGCCAGCCGTACAGGGACCGGGGCCAACGTCCTGACTTTC. It translates to CASRTGTGANVLTF. The rearrangement links TRBV19 to TRBJ2-6, with a possible D match to TRBD1 (6 bases). Trimming removed 9 bases at V and 4 bases at J, with 13 bases between. CDR1 LNHDA and CDR2 SQIVND come from the germline V gene (reference sequence). This CDR3 spans 14 amino acids.

The rearrangement uses TRBV7-2 and TRBJ1-3, with a possible D match to TRBD1 (6 bases). Germline lookup yields CDR1 SGHTA and CDR2 FQGNSA. V lost 5 bases and J 4 bases, leaving 12 bases between the germline ends. This CDR3 has 14 residues. The CDR3 loop reads CASSPQGQGNTIYF. The CDR3 nucleotides are TGTGCCAGCAGCCCACAGGGCCAGGGAAACACCATATATTTT.

The chain has TRBV7-6 and TRBJ2-3, with 9 nucleotides matching TRBD1. Germline loops: CDR1 SGHVS, CDR2 FNYEAQ. The CDR3 is made up of 15 amino acids. V gave up 6 bases and J gave up 4 bases; unmatched junction bases: 8. The CDR3 reads CASRKQGAGADTQYF. The CDR3 nucleotides are TGTGCCAGCAGAAAACAGGGGGCCGGCGCAGATACGCAGTATTTT.

This clone has only one observation. The chain joins TRBV2 to TRBJ1-4; possible D gene TRBD1, 5 bases. The CDR3 is made up of 15 amino acids. The germline CDR1 and CDR2 sequences are SNHLY and FYNNEI. The ends were cut back, 2 bases at V and 6 bases at J, with 13 bases in the middle. CDR3 nucleotide sequence: TGTGCCAGCAGTGAACGCCAGGGAGGATATGAAAAACTGTTTTTT. It yields the protein CASSERQGGYEKLFF.

The V and J genes are TRBV5-4 and TRBJ2-2; D possibly corresponds to TRBD2 (5 bases). The CDR3 has 15 amino acids. From germline, CDR1 is SGHNT and CDR2 YYREEE (reference sequence). V was clipped by 3 bases and J by 7 bases, with 16 bases between them. The DNA of the CDR3 is TGTGCCAGCAGCTCCGGACTCTTTGAGGGCGGGGAGCTGTTTTTT. As protein: CASSSGLFEGGELFF.

This clone appeared a single time. This chain connects TRBV4-3 to TRBJ1-1; D remains ambiguous. V lost 0 bases to trimming and J lost 11 bases, with 16 bases between them. Germline V lookup: CDR1 LGHNA, CDR2 YSLEER. This CDR3 has 14 residues. CDR3 DNA: TGCGCCAGCAGCCAAGATGTAGGAGGGCCGAGGGCTTTCTTT. Its translation: CASSQDVGGPRAFF.

A word on this clone: One end of the junction fails to match germline, which may point to a read error. CDR3 nucleotide sequence: TGCGCCAGCAGCAAAGAACCAAGCGGGAGCCCCCCAGATACGCAGTATTTT. Encoded protein: CASSKEPSGSPPDTQYF. This chain connects TRBV4-3 to TRBJ2-3; TRBD2 matches at 8 bases. Germline CDR1 LGHNA, CDR2 YSLEER. The CDR3 contains 17 residues.

The chain has TRBV7-2 and TRBJ1-5; D might be TRBD1 (5 bases). CDR1 and CDR2 (germline): SGHTA, FQGNSA. Between the trimmed V and J ends, which lost 1 base and 4 bases, there was a span of 11 bases. This CDR3 spans 15 amino acids. This CDR3 is CASSLEGDSNQPQHF. For the CDR3, the DNA is TGTGCCAGCAGCTTAGAAGGAGACAGTAATCAGCCCCAGCATTTT.

The rearrangement joins TRBV7-2 to TRBJ2-1; 9 positions match TRBD2. CDR1 is SGHTA, CDR2 FQGNSA, per germline. V lost 6 bases to trimming and J lost 6 bases; unmatched junction nucleotides: 9. The CDR3 length is 15 residues. CDR3 residues: CASRTGLAESNEQFF. CDR3 bases: TGTGCCAGCAGGACGGGACTAGCTGAGAGCAATGAGCAGTTCTTC.

Here the CDR3 reads CASSLPGRGNEQFF. The CDR3 nucleotides are TGTGCCAGCAGTTTACCCGGGCGGGGAAATGAGCAGTTCTTC. The chain employs TRBV28 and TRBJ2-1, with D possibly matching TRBD2 (6 bases). Per germline, CDR1 MDHEN and CDR2 SYDVKM. V shed 2 bases and J shed 7 bases, with 12 bases lying between them. This CDR3 is built from 14 residues.